The 2 T cell receptor beta chains in this list originate from one sample, sequenced in a study of post-analysis software for immune sequencing data. Notes on the study in general: The five TRBV segments detected at higher frequency in patients than in controls included TRBV5-6, TRBV5-1 and TRBV20-1.

cDNA libraries for TCR beta contained unique molecular identifiers. Each CDR3 protein is one row after TCRdb ran MiXCR on the PCR reads. The table has hundreds of thousands of distinct CDR3 sequences, 30% seen once. The antigens of these receptors remain unknown. Sequencing input: blood. Source of these receptors: a girl aged 5 to 17 with multiple sclerosis.

Concerning this clonotype itself: A much larger clonotype is one base distant, so this may be a read error. The chain recombines TRBV9 with TRBJ2-5; 8 bases fit TRBD2. Germline CDR1 is SGDLS and CDR2 is YYNGEE. The CDR3 is 16 amino acids. Trimming at V came to 0 bases and at J to 11 bases, leaving 15 bases not matched to a gene. CDR3 DNA: TGTGCCAGCAGCGTAGATCCGGGAGGGACGCACAATGAGCAGTACTTC. Protein sequence: CASSVDPGGTHNEQYF.

The V and J genes are TRBV28 and TRBJ2-5, with 11 bases fitting TRBD1. V was pared by 5 bases and J by 5 bases, with 10 bases of the junction left unmatched. From germline, CDR1 is MDHEN and CDR2 SYDVKM. The CDR3 is 16 residues long. CDR3 sequence (DNA): TGTGCCAGCAGTACTCGGGACAGGGGGTTCGGGGAGACCCAGTACTTC. This translates into CASSTRDRGFGETQYF.